A selection of T cell receptor beta chains follows, all from one sample in a study of shared clonotypes between healthy human individuals. Using immunoSEQ multiplex PCR, the repertoire was profiled, and TCRdb retains in-frame clones only, with some absent. The data hold about 480,000 clones, with about 79% observed a single time. The sample taken for sequencing was PBMCs. These receptors were collected from a woman aged 40 to 50 in good health. Some clones in this sample may be carry-over from other donors' samples. Both conserved end residues are part of each CDR3. A D gene is named only where the DNA matches it firmly. For some rows the clone size is stated as once, few or many, or as a class when expanded; others skip it.

abundance: -; d_gene: TRBD2; v_gene: TRBV7-9; j_gene: TRBJ2-7; CDR3nt: TGTGCCAGCAGGTTAGCGGGAGCCTCCGAGCAGTACTTC; CDR3aa: CASRLAGASEQYF
abundance: -; d_gene: -; v_gene: TRBV27; j_gene: TRBJ2-7; CDR3nt: TGTGCCAGCAGTCTTCAACAGGGAACCCCTTACGAGCAGTACTTC; CDR3aa: CASSLQQGTPYEQYF
abundance: -; d_gene: -; v_gene: TRBV25-1; j_gene: TRBJ2-1; CDR3nt: TGTGCCAGCAGTGAATCTCCGGTGGGGCAGCTCTACAATGAGCAGTTCTTC; CDR3aa: CASSESPVGQLYNEQFF
abundance: -; d_gene: TRBD1; v_gene: TRBV19; j_gene: TRBJ1-1; CDR3nt: TGTGCCAGTAGTATATCACAGGGGGCGAAGAACACTGAAGCTTTCTTT; CDR3aa: CASSISQGAKNTEAFF
abundance: -; d_gene: TRBD1; v_gene: TRBV15; j_gene: TRBJ2-7; CDR3nt: TGTGCCACCAGCCCCCGGACAGGGGGGAGCTACGAGCAGTACTTC; CDR3aa: CATSPRTGGSYEQYF
abundance: -; d_gene: -; v_gene: TRBV5-1; j_gene: TRBJ1-1; CDR3nt: TGCGCCAGCAGCCCCCACAGGATTAATATTAACACTGAAGCTTTCTTT; CDR3aa: CASSPHRININTEAFF
abundance: -; d_gene: -; v_gene: TRBV28; j_gene: TRBJ1-4; CDR3nt: TGTGCCAGCAGCTCCTTGGGGGGAAATGAAAAACTGTTTTTT; CDR3aa: CASSSLGGNEKLFF
abundance: -; d_gene: -; v_gene: TRBV11-2; j_gene: TRBJ2-5; CDR3nt: TGTGCCAGCAGCTCCTGGGGGGGGCCCGGGACCCAGTACTTC; CDR3aa: CASSSWGGPGTQYF
abundance: few; d_gene: TRBD1; v_gene: TRBV4-1; j_gene: TRBJ2-1; CDR3nt: TGCGCCAGCAGCCAGCGGGGGACAGGGGATTACAATGAGCAGTTCTTC; CDR3aa: CASSQRGTGDYNEQFF
abundance: -; d_gene: -; v_gene: TRBV4-1; j_gene: TRBJ1-3; CDR3nt: TGCGCCAGCAGCCAAGTTCCGACAGATTCTGGAAACACCATATATTTT; CDR3aa: CASSQVPTDSGNTIYF
abundance: -; d_gene: TRBD2; v_gene: TRBV28; j_gene: TRBJ2-2; CDR3nt: TGTGCCAGCAGTTTGGTAGTTGCGGGAGGGCCCGGGGAGCTGTTTTTT; CDR3aa: CASSLVVAGGPGELFF
abundance: -; d_gene: -; v_gene: TRBV2; j_gene: TRBJ1-1; CDR3nt: TGTGCCAGCAGGAAAAAGCGGGGGGTCGAGAACACTGAAGCTTTCTTT; CDR3aa: CASRKKRGVENTEAFF
abundance: -; d_gene: TRBD2; v_gene: TRBV7-2; j_gene: TRBJ2-5; CDR3nt: TGTGCCAGCAGCCAGGGACTAGCGGAAGAGACCCAGTACTTC; CDR3aa: CASSQGLAEETQYF
abundance: -; d_gene: -; v_gene: TRBV2; j_gene: TRBJ1-5; CDR3nt: TGTGCCAGCAGTGACGGGGGTAGGGTTCAGCCCCAGCATTTT; CDR3aa: CASSDGGRVQPQHF
abundance: few; d_gene: -; v_gene: TRBV5-1; j_gene: TRBJ2-1; CDR3nt: TGCGCCAGCAGCTTATTGGGACTTGGGTTATACAATGAGCAGTTCTTC; CDR3aa: CASSLLGLGLYNEQFF
abundance: -; d_gene: -; v_gene: TRBV27; j_gene: TRBJ1-1; CDR3nt: TGTGCCAGCAGTTTATTGGGGGGAGAGTTTGAAGCTTTCTTT; CDR3aa: CASSLLGGEFEAFF
abundance: -; d_gene: -; v_gene: TRBV4-2; j_gene: TRBJ2-3; CDR3nt: TGTGCCAGCAGCCAAGGGGGCTCCCAACGCACAGATACGCAGTATTTT; CDR3aa: CASSQGGSQRTDTQYF
abundance: once; d_gene: -; v_gene: TRBV7-2; j_gene: TRBJ2-5; CDR3nt: TGTGCCAGCAGTCAAGGGGCGGCTTTACAAGAGACCCAGTACTTC; CDR3aa: CASSQGAALQETQYF
abundance: once; d_gene: -; v_gene: TRBV7-2; j_gene: TRBJ2-3; CDR3nt: TGTGCCAGCAGCCGCCTGGGCGGAGGTCAGGGGTATTTT; CDR3aa: CASSRLGGGQGYF
abundance: -; d_gene: -; v_gene: TRBV4-1; j_gene: TRBJ2-4; CDR3nt: TGCGCCAGCAGCCAAGGCCTAGTGGCTGCCCTAGCCAAAAACATTCAGTACTTC; CDR3aa: CASSQGLVAALAKNIQYF
abundance: -; d_gene: TRBD1; v_gene: TRBV7-9; j_gene: TRBJ2-7; CDR3nt: TGTGCCAGCAGCCCGGGGACAGGGGGCTCCTACGAGCAGTACTTC; CDR3aa: CASSPGTGGSYEQYF
abundance: -; d_gene: TRBD1; v_gene: TRBV7-2; j_gene: TRBJ2-7; CDR3nt: TGTGCCAGCAGCTTAAAGACAGGGGGAGTCTACGAGCAGTACTTC; CDR3aa: CASSLKTGGVYEQYF
abundance: -; d_gene: -; v_gene: TRBV7-2; j_gene: TRBJ1-2; CDR3nt: TGTGCCAGCAGCTTAGTGGTCTTACCAAATGGCTACACCTTC; CDR3aa: CASSLVVLPNGYTF
abundance: -; d_gene: -; v_gene: TRBV29-1; j_gene: TRBJ1-3; CDR3nt: TGCAGCGTTGTGTTTTCGCAGAGCTCTGGAAACACCATATATTTT; CDR3aa: CSVVFSQSSGNTIYF
abundance: -; d_gene: -; v_gene: TRBV7-4; j_gene: TRBJ2-4; CDR3nt: TGTGCCAGCAGCTTAGATGTGGTGAGAATAGGCAAAAACATTCAGTACTTC; CDR3aa: CASSLDVVRIGKNIQYF
abundance: -; d_gene: TRBD2; v_gene: TRBV5-1; j_gene: TRBJ2-5; CDR3nt: TGCGCCAGCAGCTACACGACTAGCGGGAGAGAGACCCAGTACTTC; CDR3aa: CASSYTTSGRETQYF
abundance: -; d_gene: -; v_gene: TRBV30; j_gene: TRBJ1-6; CDR3nt: TGTGCCTGGAGTGTATATGGCGGGACAAACTTGAAGAATAATTCACCCCTCCACTTT; CDR3aa: CAWSVYGGTNLKNNSPLHF
abundance: -; d_gene: TRBD1; v_gene: TRBV28; j_gene: TRBJ1-6; CDR3nt: TGTGCCAGCAGTAAATCAGGGGGAAATTCACCCCTCCACTTT; CDR3aa: CASSKSGGNSPLHF
abundance: -; d_gene: -; v_gene: TRBV19; j_gene: TRBJ1-5; CDR3nt: TGTGCCAGTAGTATTTTGGGGTTCGATCAGCCCCAGCATTTT; CDR3aa: CASSILGFDQPQHF
abundance: -; d_gene: TRBD2; v_gene: TRBV5-1; j_gene: TRBJ2-1; CDR3nt: TGCGCCAGCAGCTTGGGAGCGGGAGTAAGCTACAATGAGCAGTTCTTC; CDR3aa: CASSLGAGVSYNEQFF
abundance: -; d_gene: -; v_gene: TRBV15; j_gene: TRBJ2-7; CDR3nt: TGTGCCACCAGCAGAGAATTTAGAGCCTCCTACGAGCAGTACTTC; CDR3aa: CATSREFRASYEQYF
abundance: -; d_gene: -; v_gene: TRBV2; j_gene: TRBJ1-1; CDR3nt: TGTGCCAGCAGTGAAGGGGTCGGGGGCGGCACTGAAGCTTTCTTT; CDR3aa: CASSEGVGGGTEAFF
abundance: -; d_gene: -; v_gene: TRBV5-1; j_gene: TRBJ2-5; CDR3nt: TGCGCCAGCAGCTTTAGCCAGACCGAAGAGACCCAGTACTTC; CDR3aa: CASSFSQTEETQYF
abundance: -; d_gene: -; v_gene: TRBV28; j_gene: TRBJ1-5; CDR3nt: TGTGCCAGCAGTCCCAACCTTCAATACCAGCCCCAGCATTTT; CDR3aa: CASSPNLQYQPQHF
abundance: -; d_gene: -; v_gene: TRBV15; j_gene: TRBJ1-4; CDR3nt: TGTGCCACCAGCAGAGATACGGGCCCCCCGAGACTGTTTTTT; CDR3aa: CATSRDTGPPRLFF
abundance: many; d_gene: TRBD1; v_gene: TRBV5-4; j_gene: TRBJ2-7; CDR3nt: TGTGCCAGCAGCCCCTCGGACAGGTACTCCTACGAGCAGTACTTC; CDR3aa: CASSPSDRYSYEQYF
abundance: -; d_gene: TRBD1; v_gene: TRBV5-8; j_gene: TRBJ1-2; CDR3nt: TGTGCCATCCCCATTTGGGGGGACAGGGGTTCGTATGGCTACACCTTC; CDR3aa: CAIPIWGDRGSYGYTF
abundance: few; d_gene: TRBD1; v_gene: TRBV5-1; j_gene: TRBJ2-7; CDR3nt: TGCGCCAGCAGCAATCCGGGACAGGCCTACGAGCAGTACTTC; CDR3aa: CASSNPGQAYEQYF
abundance: -; d_gene: TRBD2; v_gene: TRBV4-3; j_gene: TRBJ2-2; CDR3nt: TGCGCCAGCAGCCCCTTAGCGGGAGGGTTTACCGGGGAGCTGTTTTTT; CDR3aa: CASSPLAGGFTGELFF
abundance: -; d_gene: TRBD1; v_gene: TRBV7-2; j_gene: TRBJ1-6; CDR3nt: TGTGCCAGCAGCTTGGGGGACAGATATAATTCACCCCTCCACTTT; CDR3aa: CASSLGDRYNSPLHF
abundance: -; d_gene: -; v_gene: TRBV6-5; j_gene: TRBJ2-7; CDR3nt: TGTGCCAGCAGTCCCCGGGGAGGGGGCTACGAGCAGTACTTC; CDR3aa: CASSPRGGGYEQYF
abundance: -; d_gene: TRBD1; v_gene: TRBV2; j_gene: TRBJ1-3; CDR3nt: TGTGCCAGCAGTACCACAGGGGCTGGAAACACCATATATTTT; CDR3aa: CASSTTGAGNTIYF
abundance: many; d_gene: -; v_gene: TRBV6-6; j_gene: TRBJ2-7; CDR3nt: TGTGCCAGCAGGAAGGGCGACGAGCAGTACTTC; CDR3aa: CASRKGDEQYF
abundance: -; d_gene: -; v_gene: TRBV7-8; j_gene: TRBJ2-7; CDR3nt: TGTGCCAGCAGCTCCCAGACAGGTTTCGACGAGCAGTACTTC; CDR3aa: CASSSQTGFDEQYF
abundance: -; d_gene: -; v_gene: TRBV18; j_gene: TRBJ2-1; CDR3nt: TGTGCCAGCTCACCGGGACTGACCATCTACAATGAGCAGTTCTTC; CDR3aa: CASSPGLTIYNEQFF
abundance: -; d_gene: -; v_gene: TRBV27; j_gene: TRBJ1-4; CDR3nt: TGTGCCAGCAGTTTCCGACAGTCTAATGAAAAACTGTTTTTT; CDR3aa: CASSFRQSNEKLFF
abundance: -; d_gene: -; v_gene: TRBV27; j_gene: TRBJ1-1; CDR3nt: TGTGCCAGCAGTTTATTTGTGAACACTGAAGCTTTCTTT; CDR3aa: CASSLFVNTEAFF
abundance: few; d_gene: -; v_gene: TRBV28; j_gene: TRBJ2-7; CDR3nt: TGTGCCAGCAGTTTCAGTTCCTTTACGGGGAGGGAGCAGTACTTC; CDR3aa: CASSFSSFTGREQYF
abundance: -; d_gene: -; v_gene: TRBV5-5; j_gene: TRBJ2-5; CDR3nt: TGTGCCAGCAGCTTGTGGAGGGTTGAGACCCAGTACTTC; CDR3aa: CASSLWRVETQYF
abundance: few; d_gene: -; v_gene: TRBV30; j_gene: TRBJ1-5; CDR3nt: TGTGCCTGGAGGGACGGATTCAATCAGCCCCAGCATTTT; CDR3aa: CAWRDGFNQPQHF
abundance: -; d_gene: TRBD1; v_gene: TRBV27; j_gene: TRBJ1-2; CDR3nt: TGTGCCAGCAGTTCCAACATCCCCGACAGGGTTGGGGGCTACACCTTC; CDR3aa: CASSSNIPDRVGGYTF
abundance: few; d_gene: TRBD1; v_gene: TRBV5-6; j_gene: TRBJ1-1; CDR3nt: TGTGCCAGCAGCCTATGGACAGGGAACACTGAAGCTTTCTTT; CDR3aa: CASSLWTGNTEAFF
abundance: -; d_gene: -; v_gene: TRBV11-2; j_gene: TRBJ2-1; CDR3nt: TGTGCCAGCAGCTCCCAAGGGGGAGGAGGCAATGAGCAGTTCTTC; CDR3aa: CASSSQGGGGNEQFF
abundance: -; d_gene: -; v_gene: TRBV7-9; j_gene: TRBJ2-3; CDR3nt: TGTGCCAGCAGCTCAGCCTGGCCCCGGCGGAGCACAGATACGCAGTATTTT; CDR3aa: CASSSAWPRRSTDTQYF
abundance: -; d_gene: -; v_gene: TRBV7-9; j_gene: TRBJ2-2; CDR3nt: TGTGCCAGCAGCTTAGGCGCGAACACCGGGGAGCTGTTTTTT; CDR3aa: CASSLGANTGELFF
abundance: -; d_gene: -; v_gene: TRBV19; j_gene: TRBJ2-7; CDR3nt: TGTGCCAGTAGTATACAGGGGCCACCCTACGAGCAGTACTTC; CDR3aa: CASSIQGPPYEQYF
abundance: -; d_gene: TRBD1; v_gene: TRBV5-4; j_gene: TRBJ2-7; CDR3nt: TGTGCCAGCAGCCGCGGCCAGGGACAGGGTTCCTACGAGCAGTACTTC; CDR3aa: CASSRGQGQGSYEQYF
abundance: -; d_gene: TRBD2; v_gene: TRBV7-9; j_gene: TRBJ2-3; CDR3nt: TGTGCCAGCAGCGCCATGACTAGCGGGAGCACAGATACGCAGTATTTT; CDR3aa: CASSAMTSGSTDTQYF
abundance: -; d_gene: -; v_gene: TRBV30; j_gene: TRBJ2-5; CDR3nt: TGTGCCTGGAGTGTACCCTTTGGACGACAAGAGACCCAGTACTTC; CDR3aa: CAWSVPFGRQETQYF
abundance: -; d_gene: -; v_gene: TRBV29-1; j_gene: TRBJ1-4; CDR3nt: TGCAGCGAAGCCGTAGGGGAAAAACTGTTTTTT; CDR3aa: CSEAVGEKLFF